A single sample is the source of the 25 T cell receptor beta chains below, sequenced in a study of blood T cell dynamics during melanoma immunotherapy. Sample time point: pre-treatment baseline. Clones were read by immunoSEQ multiplex PCR, and TCRdb kept only the in-frame ones, dropping some. The sample shows more than 8,000 clones, about four fifths of them seen only once. Source: blood, taken from a patient treated with checkpoint blockade. The source of these receptors is a human donor with melanoma.

This clone was seen a few times. The chain couples TRBV30 to TRBJ1-1, with no clear D. The CDR3 consists of 13 residues. V shed 4 bases and J shed 3 bases, with 12 bases lying between them. The germline CDR1 and CDR2 sequences are GTSNPN and SVGIG (reference sequence). CDR3 in DNA: TGTGCCTGGACCTCAATGAGGTACACTGAAGCTTTCTTT. As protein: CAWTSMRYTEAFF. Full variable domain (outside the CDR3, taken from reference TRBV30 and TRBJ1-1): SQTIHQWPATLVQPVGSPLSLECTVEGTSNPNLYWYRQAAGRGLQLLFYSVGIGQISSEVPQNLSASRPQDRQFILSSKKLLLSDSGFYLCAWTSMRYTEAFFGQGTRLTVV.

The chain couples TRBV5-1 to TRBJ2-2; D unresolved. The CDR3 is 13 residues long. Germline V lookup: CDR1 SGHRS, CDR2 YFSETQ. Trimming stripped 4 bases from V and 1 base from J, with 5 bases between. DNA for the CDR3: TGCGCCAGCAGCCGAGAGAACACCGGGGAGCTGTTTTTT. Its translation: CASSRENTGELFF.

A few counts support this clone. The junction departs from the called germline gene at one end, perhaps through a read error. This chain links TRBV2 with TRBJ2-7; possibly TRBD1 for D (6 bases). The CDR3 runs to 10 residues. In germline, CDR1 is SNHLY, CDR2 FYNNEI. CDR3 region: CASSGRDTAF. CDR3 in DNA: TGTGCCAGCAGTGGCCGGGACACTGCATTC.

This chain uses TRBV9 with TRBJ1-2; possible D gene TRBD1, 6 bases. This CDR3 spans 16 amino acids. Germline V gene lookup returns CDR1 SGDLS and CDR2 YYNGEE. Trimming removed 0 bases at V and 7 bases at J, with 19 bases between. The CDR3 is CASSVAASRGLSGYTF. CDR3 DNA sequence: TGTGCCAGCAGCGTAGCAGCCTCCAGGGGCTTGAGTGGCTACACCTTC.

CDR3 sequence: CASTPPRDNSNQPQHF. The CDR3 coding sequence is TGTGCCAGCACCCCACCGCGGGACAATAGCAATCAGCCCCAGCATTTT. The chain links TRBV7-2 to TRBJ1-5, with D tentatively TRBD1 (6 bases). Looked up from germline, CDR1 is SGHTA and CDR2 is FQGNSA. Trimming removed 7 bases at V and 0 bases at J, with 16 bases between. The CDR3 covers 16 residues.

A few counts support this clone. V and J are TRBV5-1 and TRBJ2-7; D is unresolved. Between the trimmed V and J ends, which lost 0 bases and 2 bases, there was a span of 12 bases. Germline CDR1 SGHRS, CDR2 YFSETQ. The CDR3 has 15 amino acids. The DNA for the CDR3 is TGCGCCAGCAGCTTGGGACCCGAAGGCACCTACGAGCAGTACTTC. Translation: CASSLGPEGTYEQYF.

The chain uses TRBV5-6 and TRBJ2-7, with 10 bases matching TRBD1. CDR3 length equals 16 residues. Unmatched junction bases numbered 8, after V lost 3 bases and J lost 2 bases. Germline assignment: CDR1 SGHDT and CDR2 YYEEEE. CDR3 in amino acids: CASSSGAGTGAYEQYF. For the CDR3, the DNA is TGTGCCAGCAGCTCAGGTGCGGGGACAGGGGCCTACGAGCAGTACTTC.

J is TRBJ2-5 and V is TRBV10-3; D remains unclear. The J call is uncertain, as TRBJ2-7 better fits the DNA end. The germline V gene has CDR1 ENHRY and CDR2 SYGVKD. The CDR3 has 12 residues. The CDR3 protein is CAISERHYEQYF. For the CDR3, the DNA is TGTGCCATCAGTGAAAGACATTACGAGCAGTACTTC.

The chain links TRBV5-8 to TRBJ2-7, with D possibly matching TRBD1 (5 bases). CDR1 SGHTS and CDR2 YDEGEE come from the germline V gene. The CDR3 has 14 residues. V lost 6 bases, J lost 2 bases, and 15 bases lay in between. CDR3 sequence reads: CASNLDSYPYEQYF. The CDR3 bases are TGTGCCAGCAACCTTGACAGCTATCCCTACGAGCAGTACTTC.

V and J are TRBV4-2 and TRBJ1-5; D is undetermined. Trimming took off 4 bases at V and 0 bases at J, with 10 bases between the two ends. CDR1 and CDR2 from the germline V gene are LGHNA and YNFKEQ. This CDR3 is built from 15 residues. The CDR3 here is CASSLKQDSNQPQHF. Here the CDR3 DNA reads TGTGCCAGCAGCCTCAAACAAGATAGCAATCAGCCCCAGCATTTT.

The V and J genes are TRBV7-3 and TRBJ2-7; D might be TRBD2 (6 bases). Deletions cut 5 bases from V and 2 bases from J, with 13 bases between. CDR3 length: 14 amino acids. CDR1 is SGHTA and CDR2 is FQGTGA in the germline V gene. CDR3 sequence reads: CASSPHPGAYEQYF. The CDR3 coding sequence is TGTGCCAGCAGCCCCCATCCGGGAGCCTACGAGCAGTACTTC.

This clone appeared once. This chain uses TRBV7-9 with TRBJ2-7, with 9 bases matching TRBD1. Trimming took 5 bases from V and 5 from J; bases not matched to a gene: 7. Germline-derived CDR1 and CDR2 are SEHNR and FQNEAQ (reference sequence). There are 14 residues in the CDR3. The CDR3 spells CASSRLGQGDEQYF. The CDR3 DNA reads as TGTGCCAGCAGCAGATTGGGACAGGGAGACGAGCAGTACTTC.

The CDR3 sequence is CAWGQGAAGNTIYF. The CDR3 region has the DNA TGTGCCTGGGGACAGGGGGCGGCTGGAAACACCATATATTTT. The V call is TRBV30, the J call TRBJ1-3; 11 nucleotides line up with TRBD1. The V gene end was trimmed by 5 bases and the J gene end by 2 bases; junction bases not matched to a gene: 2. This CDR3 contains 14 residues. Germline V CDR1 and CDR2: GTSNPN, SVGIG (reference sequence).

This chain connects TRBV2 to TRBJ1-4; weak D call: TRBD1 (6 bases). CDR3 length: 15 amino acids. Germline CDR1 and CDR2: SNHLY and FYNNEI. V lost 6 bases and J 3 bases, leaving 14 bases between the germline ends. This CDR3 reads CASSLSRGANEKLFF. As DNA, the CDR3 is TGTGCCAGCAGCCTGTCCAGGGGCGCTAATGAAAAACTGTTTTTT.

The chain combines TRBV18 with TRBJ2-1, with a possible D match to TRBD2 (5 bases). The V gene lost 0 bases and the J gene lost 9 bases, with 12 bases spanning the gap. Per the germline V gene, CDR1 is KGHSH and CDR2 is LQKENI. The CDR3 has 14 residues. The CDR3 coding sequence is TGTGCCAGCTCACCACCCTGGGGAGTGGGTGAGCAGTTCTTC. This translates into CASSPPWGVGEQFF.

The rearrangement uses TRBV21-1 and TRBJ1-1; the table's D call TRBD1 went unverified against the DNA. TRBV21-1 is a recognized pseudogene. This CDR3 spans 11 amino acids. The CDR3 sequence is CASILQCEAFF. In DNA, the CDR3 is TGTGCCAGCATCCTTCAGTGTGAAGCTTTCTTT.

This clone turned up a few times. The chain recombines TRBV5-4 with TRBJ1-1, with no clear D. The germline CDR1 and CDR2 sequences are SGHNT and YYREEE (reference sequence). CDR3 size: 12 residues. Trimming stripped 4 bases from V and 5 bases from J, with 9 bases between. The CDR3 is CASSRMGTEAFF. CDR3 bases: TGTGCCAGCAGCCGGATGGGTACTGAAGCTTTCTTT. Full variable domain (outside the CDR3, taken from reference TRBV5-4 and TRBJ1-1): ETGVTQSPTHLIKTRGQQVTLRCSSQSGHNTVSWYQQALGQGPQFIFQYYREEENGRGNFPPRFSGLQFPNYSSELNVNALELDDSALYLCASSRMGTEAFFGQGTRLTVV.

The V call is TRBV19, the J call TRBJ2-3; 9 bases map to TRBD1. Losses at the gene ends were 5 bases for V and 4 bases for J; bases not matched to a gene: 7. Germline values: CDR1 LNHDA, CDR2 SQIVND (reference sequence). The CDR3 contains 15 residues. The CDR3 sequence: CASSGRTGVADTQYF. The CDR3 nucleotides read TGTGCCAGTAGTGGCCGGACAGGGGTAGCAGATACGCAGTATTTT.

The chain joins TRBV19 to TRBJ1-2; no firm D call. The CDR3 is 14 amino acids. Germline V gives CDR1 LNHDA, CDR2 SQIVND (reference sequence). V lost 5 bases to trimming and J lost 4 bases, with 14 bases between them. The DNA for the CDR3 is TGTGCCAGTAGTGTTACAGAGGATGCCTATGGCTACACCTTC. Residues: CASSVTEDAYGYTF.

The chain carries TRBV10-3 and TRBJ2-1; D call uncertain. Between the trimmed V and J ends, which lost 4 bases and 6 bases, there was a span of 13 bases. The CDR3 covers 14 residues. Germline V lookup: CDR1 ENHRY, CDR2 SYGVKD. The CDR3 is CAISVEVVGNEQFF. The CDR3 DNA follows: TGTGCCATCAGTGTGGAAGTCGTCGGCAATGAGCAGTTCTTC.

The CDR3 is CSVDRAMNTEAFF. In nucleotides, the CDR3 is TGCAGCGTTGACAGGGCCATGAACACTGAAGCTTTCTTT. This chain connects TRBV29-1 to TRBJ1-1; TRBD1 might be the D (5 bases). Germline lookup yields CDR1 SQVTM and CDR2 ANQGSEA. The germline V and J ends were trimmed by 3 bases and 0 bases, with 8 bases remaining between them. The CDR3 runs 13 residues.

The gene calls are TRBV9 and TRBJ1-3; weak D call: TRBD1 (5 bases). The length of the CDR3 is 16 residues. In germline, CDR1 is SGDLS, CDR2 YYNGEE. The V end lost 4 bases, the J end lost 0 bases, and 14 bases lay between the germline ends. The CDR3 loop reads CASSLRTGRSGNTIYF. The CDR3 nucleotides are TGTGCCAGCAGCCTTCGGACGGGACGCTCTGGAAACACCATATATTTT.

The chain carries TRBV11-2 and TRBJ1-3, with D possibly being TRBD1 (5 bases). The V gene's germline CDR1 is SGHAT and CDR2 FQNNGV. The V and J ends lost 3 bases and 0 bases respectively, with 9 bases between them. CDR3 length equals 15 residues. Written as DNA, the CDR3 is TGTGCCAGCAGCTTCGACAGCTTCTCTGGAAACACCATATATTTT. Protein product: CASSFDSFSGNTIYF.

J is TRBJ1-5 and V is TRBV28; maybe TRBD1 (6 bases). With 6 bases removed from V and 5 bases from J, the gap between germline ends came to 11 bases. This CDR3 contains 13 residues. Germline CDR1 MDHEN, CDR2 SYDVKM. Here the CDR3 reads CASRLDSYQPQHF. The DNA for the CDR3 is TGTGCCAGCAGACTGGACAGCTATCAGCCCCAGCATTTT.

V and J are TRBV2 and TRBJ2-7; D is unresolved. Trimming stripped 6 bases from V and 3 bases from J, with 9 bases between. The CDR3 extends over 12 amino acids. The germline V gene has CDR1 SNHLY and CDR2 FYNNEI. This chain's CDR3 is CASRPTIYEQYF. The CDR3 DNA reads as TGTGCCAGCAGGCCCACCATCTACGAGCAGTACTTC.